One sample yielded the 25 T cell receptor beta chains listed below, sequenced in a study of blood T cell repertoires in COVID-19. The assay was immunoSEQ multiplex PCR, and TCRdb's table has in-frame clones only and misses some. The sample includes roughly 300,000 clones, about nine tenths seen only once; the top ten take about 4.6%. The sample comprised PBMCs or T cells enriched from blood (not recorded which). The receptors originated from a man younger than 40 who had recovered from COVID-19.

The J gene is TRBJ2-3, the V gene TRBV14; D unresolved. CDR1 is SGHDN and CDR2 is FVKESK in the germline V gene. With 2 bases removed from V and 4 bases from J, the gap between germline ends came to 19 bases. The CDR3 has 17 amino acids. CDR3 amino acids: CASSQQRWLVLSDTQYF. DNA of the CDR3: TGTGCCAGCAGCCAACAAAGGTGGCTAGTTCTCTCAGATACGCAGTATTTT.

There are a few counts of this clone. J is TRBJ1-1 and V is TRBV5-1; D not resolved. Germline assignment: CDR1 SGHRS and CDR2 YFSETQ. V lost 2 bases, J lost 5 bases, and 13 bases lay in between. The CDR3 has 14 residues. The chain's CDR3 is CASSFEGGNTEAFF. CDR3 bases: TGCGCCAGCAGCTTCGAGGGAGGAAATACTGAAGCTTTCTTT.

V usage is TRBV19 and J usage is TRBJ1-6; no definite D call. The CDR3 has 12 amino acids. In germline, CDR1 is LNHDA, CDR2 SQIVND (reference sequence). V dropped 6 bases and J dropped 8 bases, with 8 bases sitting between them. The CDR3 nucleotides read TGTGCCAGTAGCCCCCAGGATTCACCCCTCCACTTT. Translation gives CASSPQDSPLHF.

The chain has TRBV28 and TRBJ2-7; the D gene is possibly TRBD1 (6 bases). The CDR3 sequence is 14 residues long. V was shortened by 3 bases and J by 2 bases, with 11 bases between the two germline ends. The germline gives CDR1 MDHEN, CDR2 SYDVKM. The CDR3: CASSFRTGPYEQYF. The CDR3, as DNA: TGTGCCAGCAGTTTCCGTACAGGGCCCTACGAGCAGTACTTC.

V and J are TRBV3-1 (or the pseudogene TRBV3-2) and TRBJ2-2; the D gene is possibly TRBD2 (6 bases). The length of the CDR3 is 14 residues. Trimming left V 0 bases short and J 7 bases short, with 9 bases between. Germline CDR1 LGHDT, CDR2 YNNKEL (reference sequence). In DNA, the CDR3 is TGTGCCAGCAGCCAAGATGCCGGGGGCGGGGAGCTGTTTTTT. Translation: CASSQDAGGGELFF.

This clone has just a few counts. The V gene is TRBV4-1, the J gene TRBJ2-2; 7 bases line up with TRBD2. The CDR3 extends over 16 amino acids. The germline CDR1 and CDR2 sequences are MGHRA and YSYEKL. Germline trimming cut 6 bases from V and 2 bases from J; bases unmatched to any gene: 9. The CDR3 reads CASRSPPGLNTGELFF. The CDR3 bases are TGCGCCAGCAGATCCCCTCCGGGACTAAACACCGGGGAGCTGTTTTTT.

V usage is TRBV18 and J usage is TRBJ2-3; a weak D match, TRBD1 (7 bases). Per germline, CDR1 KGHSH and CDR2 LQKENI. This CDR3 contains 16 residues. V dropped 2 bases and J dropped 6 bases, with 18 bases sitting between them. The CDR3 DNA follows: TGTGCCAGCTCACCAGGAGGAGGGGGCATTGCGGATACGCAGTATTTT. As protein: CASSPGGGGIADTQYF.

V gene TRBV30 combines with J gene TRBJ2-2; D is unclear. This CDR3 spans 15 amino acids. V lost 0 bases and J 4 bases, leaving 12 bases between the germline ends. In germline, CDR1 is GTSNPN, CDR2 SVGIG (reference sequence). The CDR3 bases are TGTGCCTGGAGTGTACGACGACTTGCCACCGGGGAGCTGTTTTTT. The encoded protein is CAWSVRRLATGELFF.

V and J are TRBV5-1 and TRBJ2-3; maybe TRBD2 (5 bases). With 2 bases removed from V and 3 bases from J, the gap between germline ends came to 10 bases. Germline-derived CDR1 and CDR2 are SGHRS and YFSETQ. CDR3 size: 14 residues. The CDR3 loop reads CASSLKGDTDTQYF. The CDR3, as DNA: TGCGCCAGCAGCTTAAAGGGAGATACAGATACGCAGTATTTT.

This chain's CDR3 is CAITGDTDTQYF. DNA for the CDR3: TGTGCCATCACAGGGGACACAGATACGCAGTATTTT. This chain connects TRBV10-3 to TRBJ2-3, with D perhaps matching TRBD1 (6 bases). This CDR3 is 12 amino acids long. The germline gives CDR1 ENHRY, CDR2 SYGVKD. V was pared by 7 bases and J by 2 bases, with 7 bases between.

The chain joins TRBV25-1 to TRBJ2-7, with 9 bases that match TRBD2. The germline V gene encodes CDR1 MGHDK and CDR2 SYGVNS. The V gene end was trimmed by 2 bases and the J gene end by 6 bases; junction bases not matched to a gene: 2. The CDR3 is 13 amino acids. This chain's CDR3 is CASSEAGGFEQYF. The DNA of the CDR3 is TGTGCCAGCAGTGAAGCGGGGGGGTTCGAGCAGTACTTC.

V is TRBV27 and J is TRBJ2-1; 9 bases line up with TRBD2. Germline CDR1 reads MNHEY; CDR2 reads SMNVEV (reference sequence). This CDR3 has 20 residues. V was pared by 4 bases and J by 6 bases, with 22 bases of the junction left unmatched. The CDR3 is CASSSSTETLGLAGPNEQFF. The CDR3 DNA reads as TGTGCCAGCAGTTCGTCGACGGAAACACTTGGGCTAGCGGGGCCCAATGAGCAGTTCTTC.

The chain joins TRBV27 to TRBJ2-3; possibly TRBD1 for D (6 bases). There are 15 residues in the CDR3. V was clipped by 5 bases and J by 0 bases, with 12 bases between them. Per germline, CDR1 MNHEY and CDR2 SMNVEV (reference sequence). In nucleotides, the CDR3 is TGTGCCAGCAGTCCAAGGACAGCTAGCACAGATACGCAGTATTTT. It encodes CASSPRTASTDTQYF.

This clone was observed once. This sequence joins TRBV7-9 and TRBJ2-5, with D possibly matching TRBD2 (5 bases). Trimming stripped 5 bases from V and 2 bases from J, with 12 bases between. Per the germline V gene, CDR1 is SEHNR and CDR2 is FQNEAQ (reference sequence). The CDR3 runs to 14 residues. CDR3 residues: CASSRELGQETQYF. As DNA, the CDR3 is TGTGCCAGCAGCCGAGAACTAGGACAAGAGACCCAGTACTTC.

The V and J genes are TRBV7-9 and TRBJ2-7; D remains unclear. CDR3 size: 14 residues. With 0 bases removed from V and 4 bases from J, the gap between germline ends came to 10 bases. Germline V CDR1 and CDR2: SEHNR, FQNEAQ (reference sequence). The CDR3 sequence is CASSLAGSHYEQYF. The CDR3 DNA sequence: TGTGCCAGCAGCTTAGCCGGGTCCCATTACGAGCAGTACTTC.

V is TRBV19 and J is TRBJ2-3; perhaps TRBD1 as D (6 bases). Germline CDR1 LNHDA, CDR2 SQIVND (reference sequence). This CDR3 is built from 19 residues. With 0 bases removed from V and 0 bases from J, the gap between germline ends came to 19 bases. The CDR3 spells CASSIEHPGQLRSTDTQYF. The CDR3 DNA is TGTGCCAGTAGTATAGAACATCCGGGACAACTCCGTAGCACAGATACGCAGTATTTT.

The genes are TRBV2 and TRBJ2-2; maybe TRBD1 (8 bases). Germline CDR1 SNHLY, CDR2 FYNNEI. CDR3 length equals 15 residues. Between the trimmed V and J ends, which lost 5 bases and 6 bases, there was a span of 16 bases. CDR3 amino acids: CASSYDRGGAGELFF. In DNA form, the CDR3 reads TGTGCCAGCAGTTACGACAGGGGAGGGGCCGGGGAGCTGTTTTTT. The whole variable domain, filled in from reference TRBV2 and TRBJ2-2, reads EPEVTQTPSHQVTQMGQEVILRCVPISNHLYFYWYRQILGQKVEFLVSFYNNEISEKSEIFDDQFSVERPDGSNFTLKIRSTKLEDSAMYFCASSYDRGGAGELFFGEGSRLTVL.

J is TRBJ2-2 and V is TRBV5-1; 7 nucleotides line up with TRBD1. The CDR3 is 14 residues long. V was clipped by 6 bases and J by 2 bases; unmatched bases: 4. Germline values: CDR1 SGHRS, CDR2 YFSETQ. For the CDR3, the DNA is TGCGCCAGCACGGGACAGATAAACACCGGGGAGCTGTTTTTT. Protein product: CASTGQINTGELFF.

Here the CDR3 DNA reads TGTGCCAGTAGTATGCAAGAGAATGAGCAGTTCTTC. As protein: CASSMQENEQFF. V and J are TRBV19 and TRBJ2-1; D gene ambiguous. Trimming pared 3 bases from V and 7 bases from J, leaving 7 bases between. Germline V gives CDR1 LNHDA, CDR2 SQIVND (reference sequence). The CDR3 is 12 residues long.

This clone occurred once. The chain couples TRBV6-5 to TRBJ2-3, with TRBD1 identical over 10 bases. CDR1 and CDR2 from the germline V gene are MNHEY and SVGAGI. This CDR3 spans 15 amino acids. The ends lost 0 bases at V and 6 bases at J; junction bases unmatched: 3. This chain's CDR3 is CASSYSGQGPDTQYF. CDR3 sequence (DNA): TGTGCCAGCAGTTACTCGGGACAGGGGCCCGATACGCAGTATTTT.

This clone appeared a single time. V gene TRBV11-3 combines with J gene TRBJ2-2; D perhaps matches TRBD2 (6 bases). The V gene lost 3 bases and the J gene lost 6 bases, with 26 bases spanning the gap. This CDR3 spans 19 amino acids. CDR1 SGHNT and CDR2 YENEEA come from the germline V gene. The CDR3 loop is CASSFRSPSAGGNPGELFF. The CDR3, as DNA: TGTGCCAGCAGCTTTAGGAGCCCTAGCGCTGGCGGTAACCCCGGGGAGCTGTTTTTT.

This clone was counted only a few times. This sequence joins TRBV5-8 and TRBJ1-5; the D gene is possibly TRBD1 (6 bases). Germline V gene sequence: CDR1 SGHTS, CDR2 YDEGEE. The CDR3 runs to 17 residues. V lost 0 bases and J 2 bases, leaving 15 bases between the germline ends. This chain's CDR3 is CASSLAPGAIRNQPQHF. The CDR3 nucleotides read TGTGCCAGCAGCTTGGCGCCAGGGGCTATACGCAATCAGCCCCAGCATTTT.

The chain links TRBV7-8 to TRBJ1-2; the match to TRBD1 covers 8 bases. The CDR3 has 14 residues. V was pared by 5 bases and J by 7 bases, with 9 bases of the junction left unmatched. Germline assignment: CDR1 SGHVS and CDR2 FQNEAQ. The CDR3 here is CASSQTRGQVGYTF. CDR3 coding DNA: TGTGCCAGCAGCCAGACCAGGGGGCAGGTTGGCTACACCTTC.

The gene calls are TRBV5-4 and TRBJ2-3; the match to TRBD1 covers 7 bases. V lost 5 bases to trimming and J lost 3 bases; unmatched junction nucleotides: 15. The CDR3 is made up of 17 amino acids. The germline CDR1 and CDR2 sequences are SGHNT and YYREEE (reference sequence). In nucleotides, the CDR3 is TGTGCCAGCAGGCGACAGGGTACCCAAATTAGAACAGATACGCAGTATTTT. It yields the protein CASRRQGTQIRTDTQYF.

The V gene is TRBV28, the J gene TRBJ1-4; D gene uncertain. Germline loops: CDR1 MDHEN, CDR2 SYDVKM. The germline V and J ends were trimmed by 6 bases and 7 bases, with 18 bases remaining between them. This CDR3 region has 15 residues. In DNA, the CDR3 is TGTGCCAGCAGCTTTAGGGAGGGTGGAGTTGAAAAACTGTTTTTT. Its protein product is CASSFREGGVEKLFF.